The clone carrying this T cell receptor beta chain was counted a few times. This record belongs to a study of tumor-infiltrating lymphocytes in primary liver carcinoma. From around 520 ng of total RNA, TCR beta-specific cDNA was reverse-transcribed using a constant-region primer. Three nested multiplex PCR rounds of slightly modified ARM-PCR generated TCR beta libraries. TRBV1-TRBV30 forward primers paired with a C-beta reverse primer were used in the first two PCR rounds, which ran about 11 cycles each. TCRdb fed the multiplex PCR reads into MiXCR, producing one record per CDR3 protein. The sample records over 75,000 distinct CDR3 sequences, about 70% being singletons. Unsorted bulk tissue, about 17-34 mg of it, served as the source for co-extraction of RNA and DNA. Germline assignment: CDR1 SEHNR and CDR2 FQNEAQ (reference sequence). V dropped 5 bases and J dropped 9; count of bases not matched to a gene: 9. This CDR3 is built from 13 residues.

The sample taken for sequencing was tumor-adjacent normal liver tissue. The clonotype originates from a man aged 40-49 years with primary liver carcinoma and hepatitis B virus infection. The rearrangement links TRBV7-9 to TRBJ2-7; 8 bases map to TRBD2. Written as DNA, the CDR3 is TGTGCCAGCAGCATAGGGACTAGGTCAGGGCAGTACTTC. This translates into CASSIGTRSGQYF.